These T cell receptor beta chains were read from a single sample in a study of Ad26.COV2.S vaccination and SARS-CoV-2 variants. The protocol was immunoSEQ multiplex PCR, while the TCRdb copy is restricted to in-frame clones and leaves out a portion. The data show 200,000 to 250,000 clones, roughly 90% seen once. Sequencing used peripheral blood, obtained in a trial of Ad26.COV2.S vaccine versus placebo. These receptors originate from a person between 18 and 65 years old who received the Ad26.COV2.S COVID-19 vaccine or a placebo. Both conserved end residues are part of each CDR3. D genes are given only for firm matches. Expanded clones get a size class; other rows say once, few or many, or leave the size out.

NA,NA,TRBV7-2,13,TRBJ2-2,TGTGCCAGCAGCTTCCCCCACAACGGGGAGCTGTTTTTT,CASSFPHNGELFF
NA,NA,TRBV14,15,TRBJ2-7,TGTGCCAGCAGCCAAGATGGGGACGTCTCCTACGAGCAGTACTTC,CASSQDGDVSYEQYF
few,NA,TRBV4-2,17,TRBJ2-1,TGTGCCAGCAGCCATTACGTGGTTGGACAAGGATGGGATGAGCAGTTCTTC,CASSHYVVGQGWDEQFF
NA,TRBD2,TRBV19,16,TRBJ2-5,TGTGCCAGTAGTATGGCCCAGGGACTAGCGGGGCCAACCCAGTACTTC,CASSMAQGLAGPTQYF
NA,NA,TRBV7-2,13,TRBJ2-7,TGTGCCAGCAGCTTAGCCGGGACCGCCGAGCAGTACTTC,CASSLAGTAEQYF
NA,NA,TRBV7-9,15,TRBJ1-1,TGTGCCAGCAGCTTAGGCGCGACAGAGGGAACTGAAGCTTTCTTT,CASSLGATEGTEAFF
NA,TRBD2,TRBV7-3,16,TRBJ2-2,TGTGCCAGCAGCTTAGTAGCGGGAGGGTACACCGGGGAGCTGTTTTTT,CASSLVAGGYTGELFF
NA,TRBD2,TRBV24-1,16,TRBJ2-3,TGTGCCACCAGTGAACCGAGCGGGAGGCAAACAGATACGCAGTATTTT,CATSEPSGRQTDTQYF
NA,TRBD1,TRBV3-1/TRBV3-2,17,TRBJ1-2,TGTGCCAGCAGCCAAGGGGCGTCGGGACAGGGGGCATATGGCTACACCTTC,CASSQGASGQGAYGYTF
NA,NA,TRBV10-3,13,TRBJ2-7,TGTGCCATCGGGTCCCGAGGGGGCTACGAGCAGTACTTC,CAIGSRGGYEQYF
NA,NA,TRBV15,14,TRBJ2-1,TGTGCCACCAGCCCCGAATCAGACCTGGATGAGCAGTTCTTC,CATSPESDLDEQFF
NA,NA,TRBV19,16,TRBJ2-1,TGTGCCAGTAGTATAGGCCGCGGGATCTCCTACAATGAGCAGTTCTTC,CASSIGRGISYNEQFF
NA,NA,TRBV4-3,16,TRBJ1-2,TGCGCCAGCAGCCAAGATCGGATGGGGAGGAACTATGGCTACACCTTC,CASSQDRMGRNYGYTF
NA,TRBD2,TRBV7-3,15,TRBJ2-5,TGTGCCAGCAGCTTAACGGGAGGGTCTCAAGAGACCCAGTACTTC,CASSLTGGSQETQYF
NA,NA,TRBV27,15,TRBJ1-5,TGTGCCAGCAGTCCCCGCGGAGCGGAGAATCAGCCCCAGCATTTT,CASSPRGAENQPQHF
NA,TRBD2,TRBV28,16,TRBJ2-1,TGTGCCAGCAGTTTACTAACTAGCGGAGCTTACAATGAGCAGTTCTTC,CASSLLTSGAYNEQFF
once,TRBD1,TRBV28,13,TRBJ2-7,TGTGCCAGCAGCTTAGACAGGGTGCGAGAGCAGTACTTC,CASSLDRVREQYF
NA,NA,TRBV9,15,TRBJ1-1,TGTGCCAGCAGCGACAAAACTTACCCAGGGCCTGAAGCTTTCTTT,CASSDKTYPGPEAFF
NA,NA,TRBV28,15,TRBJ1-5,TGTGCCAGCAGTCCCCGGACGGGTAGCAATCAGCCCCAGCATTTT,CASSPRTGSNQPQHF
NA,TRBD1,TRBV3-1/TRBV3-2,14,TRBJ1-2,TGTGCCAGCAGCCAAGCGGGACAGGTCTATGGCTACACCTTC,CASSQAGQVYGYTF
NA,TRBD1,TRBV10-3,15,TRBJ2-1,TGTGCCATCAGTGGGGGGACAGGGGATAACAATGAGCAGTTCTTC,CAISGGTGDNNEQFF
NA,TRBD2,TRBV5-8,15,TRBJ2-1,TGTGCCAGCAGCTTAGGGACTAGCGGGAGCAATGAGCAGTTCTTC,CASSLGTSGSNEQFF
NA,NA,TRBV11-3,14,TRBJ2-7,TGTGCCAGCAGCTTGTCGACGGCACCCTACGAGCAGTACTTC,CASSLSTAPYEQYF
NA,NA,TRBV3-1/TRBV3-2,13,TRBJ2-3,TGTGCCAGCAGCCAAGATTACACAGATACGCAGTATTTT,CASSQDYTDTQYF
few,NA,TRBV6-5,13,TRBJ1-1,TGTGCCAGCAGTTACTCCGTGAACACTGAAGCTTTCTTT,CASSYSVNTEAFF
once,TRBD2,TRBV19,15,TRBJ2-1,TGTGCCAGTAGGACCTCTAGCGGGAGTTACAATGAGCAGTTCTTC,CASRTSSGSYNEQFF
NA,TRBD2,TRBV27,15,TRBJ2-7,TGTGCCAGCAGTCCTGCCGGACTAGCGGGGGGTGAGCAGTACTTC,CASSPAGLAGGEQYF
NA,NA,TRBV4-1,16,TRBJ1-1,TGCGCCAGCAGCCAGGGACTACAGGGTTCGCCGGCCCAAGCTTTCTTT,CASSQGLQGSPAQAFF
NA,TRBD1,TRBV11-2,13,TRBJ1-2,TGTGCCAGCAGCTCAACAGGGGAGGATGGCTACACCTTC,CASSSTGEDGYTF
NA,NA,TRBV5-5,16,TRBJ1-6,TGTGCCAGCAGCTTAAGGGATCCGGGTGGGAATTCACCCCTCCACTTT,CASSLRDPGGNSPLHF
NA,NA,TRBV28,15,TRBJ1-4,TGTGCCAGCAGCCTACAAGGCGGCTTGGGGGAAAAACTGTTTTTT,CASSLQGGLGEKLFF
NA,TRBD2,TRBV7-2,17,TRBJ2-1,TGTGCCAGCAGCTTAGGGTCCCTAAGCGGGGGGGCCAATGAGCAGTTCTTC,CASSLGSLSGGANEQFF
NA,NA,TRBV6-2/TRBV6-3,14,TRBJ1-2,TGTGCCAGCAGCCTCGGGGGTGGCGGCTATGGCTACACCTTC,CASSLGGGGYGYTF
NA,NA,TRBV11-2,15,TRBJ2-7,TGTGCCAGCATCATAAAAGCCGGGACCGGCAACGGGCGGTACTTC,CASIIKAGTGNGRYF
once,NA,TRBV6-2/TRBV6-3,15,TRBJ1-2,TGTGCCAGCAGTTATTTGGACCCTACTAACTATGGCTACACCTTC,CASSYLDPTNYGYTF
once,TRBD2,TRBV28,14,TRBJ2-3,TGTGCCAGCAGTCCTAGCGGGGGTGGGGATACGCAGTATTTT,CASSPSGGGDTQYF
NA,TRBD1,TRBV7-2,17,TRBJ1-3,TGTGCCAGCAGCTTAGGAGGTTGGTCAGGGGGCGCGGACACCATATATTTT,CASSLGGWSGGADTIYF
NA,TRBD2,TRBV24-1,13,TRBJ2-1,TGTGCCACGGGGACTAGCCTCTACAATGAGCAGTTCTTC,CATGTSLYNEQFF
NA,NA,TRBV9,14,TRBJ2-3,TGTGCCAGCAGCGTAGCGGGACACAGGGATACGCAGTATTTT,CASSVAGHRDTQYF
NA,TRBD1,TRBV10-3,16,TRBJ2-7,TGTGCCATCAGTGGATTGGGGGGGACAGGGGACTACGAGCAGTACTTC,CAISGLGGTGDYEQYF
NA,TRBD1,TRBV10-2,14,TRBJ2-1,TGCGCCAGCACGCGACAGGGGTCCTACAATGAGCAGTTCTTC,CASTRQGSYNEQFF
NA,TRBD1,TRBV5-1,16,TRBJ1-1,TGCGCCAGCAGCTTCCACAGGGGCGCAGGAGACACTGAAGCTTTCTTT,CASSFHRGAGDTEAFF